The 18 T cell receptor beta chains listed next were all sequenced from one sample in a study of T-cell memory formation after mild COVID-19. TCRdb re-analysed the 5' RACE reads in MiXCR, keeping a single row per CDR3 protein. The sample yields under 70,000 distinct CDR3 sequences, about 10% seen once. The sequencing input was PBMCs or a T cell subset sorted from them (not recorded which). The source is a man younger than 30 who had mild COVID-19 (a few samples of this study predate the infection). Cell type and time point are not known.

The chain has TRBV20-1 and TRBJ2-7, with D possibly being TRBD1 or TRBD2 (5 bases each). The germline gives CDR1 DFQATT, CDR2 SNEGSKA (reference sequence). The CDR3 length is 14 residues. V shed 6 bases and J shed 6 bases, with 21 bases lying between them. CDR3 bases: TGCAGTGCCCAGCCTCTCGGGGCCTCAGGCGAGCAGTACTTC. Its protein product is CSAQPLGASGEQYF.

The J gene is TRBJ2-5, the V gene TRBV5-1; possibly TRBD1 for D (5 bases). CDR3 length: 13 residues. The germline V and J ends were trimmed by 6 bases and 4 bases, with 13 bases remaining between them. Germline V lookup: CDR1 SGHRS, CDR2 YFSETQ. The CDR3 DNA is TGCGCCAGCATCCAGGGTATTGGAGAGACCCAGTACTTC. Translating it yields CASIQGIGETQYF.

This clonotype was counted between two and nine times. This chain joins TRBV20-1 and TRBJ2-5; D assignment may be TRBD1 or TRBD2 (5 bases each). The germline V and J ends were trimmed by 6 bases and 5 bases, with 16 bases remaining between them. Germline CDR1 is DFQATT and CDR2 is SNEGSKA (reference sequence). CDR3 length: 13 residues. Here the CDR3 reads CSASAGARETQYF. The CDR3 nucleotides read TGCAGTGCCTCGGCCGGGGCTAGGGAGACCCAGTACTTC.

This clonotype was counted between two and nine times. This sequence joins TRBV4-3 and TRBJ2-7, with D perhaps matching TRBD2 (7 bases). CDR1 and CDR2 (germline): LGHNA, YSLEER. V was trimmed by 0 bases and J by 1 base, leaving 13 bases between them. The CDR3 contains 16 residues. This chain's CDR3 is CASSQDTGGRSYEQYF. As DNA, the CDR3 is TGCGCCAGCAGCCAAGATACGGGGGGCAGATCCTACGAGCAGTACTTC.

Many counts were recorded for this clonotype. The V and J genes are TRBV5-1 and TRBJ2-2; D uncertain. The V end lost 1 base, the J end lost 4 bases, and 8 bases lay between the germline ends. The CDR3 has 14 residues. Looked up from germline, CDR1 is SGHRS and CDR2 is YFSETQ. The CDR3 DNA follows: TGCGCCAGCAGCTTGCCCAGGTCCACCGGGGAGCTGTTTTTT. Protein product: CASSLPRSTGELFF.

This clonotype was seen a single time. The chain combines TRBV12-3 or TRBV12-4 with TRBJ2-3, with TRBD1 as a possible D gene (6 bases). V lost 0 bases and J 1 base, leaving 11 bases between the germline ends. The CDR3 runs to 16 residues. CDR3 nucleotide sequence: TGTGCCAGCAGTTTAGCGCCAGGGGCACGCACAGATACGCAGTATTTT. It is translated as CASSLAPGARTDTQYF.

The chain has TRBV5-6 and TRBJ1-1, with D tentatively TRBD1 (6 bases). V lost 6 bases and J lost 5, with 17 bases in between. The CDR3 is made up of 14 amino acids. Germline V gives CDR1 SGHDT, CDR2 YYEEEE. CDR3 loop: CASTVGGAGTEAFF. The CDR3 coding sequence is TGTGCCAGCACCGTGGGGGGCGCCGGGACTGAAGCTTTCTTT.

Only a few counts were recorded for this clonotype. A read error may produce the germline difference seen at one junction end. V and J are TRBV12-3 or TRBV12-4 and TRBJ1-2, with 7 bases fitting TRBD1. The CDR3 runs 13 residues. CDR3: CASILQGSYGYTF. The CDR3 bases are TGTGCCAGCATTTTACAGGGGAGCTATGGCTACACCTTC.

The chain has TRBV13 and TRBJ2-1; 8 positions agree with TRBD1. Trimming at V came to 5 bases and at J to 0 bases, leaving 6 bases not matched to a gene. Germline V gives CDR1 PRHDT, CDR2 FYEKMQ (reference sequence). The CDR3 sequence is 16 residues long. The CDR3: CASSLRQGPSYNEQFF. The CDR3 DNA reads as TGTGCCAGCAGCCTTCGACAGGGGCCCTCCTACAATGAGCAGTTCTTC.

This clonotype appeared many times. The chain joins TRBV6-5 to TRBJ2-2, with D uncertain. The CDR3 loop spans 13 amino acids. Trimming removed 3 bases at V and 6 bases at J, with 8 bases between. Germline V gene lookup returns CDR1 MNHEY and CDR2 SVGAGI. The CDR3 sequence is CASSYPRPGELFF. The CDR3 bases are TGTGCCAGCAGTTATCCGAGACCCGGGGAGCTGTTTTTT.

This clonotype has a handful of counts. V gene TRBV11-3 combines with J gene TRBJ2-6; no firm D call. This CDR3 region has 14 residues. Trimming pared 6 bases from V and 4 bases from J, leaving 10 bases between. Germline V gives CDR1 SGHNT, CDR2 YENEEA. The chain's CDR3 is CASSVESGANVLTF. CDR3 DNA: TGTGCCAGCAGTGTGGAATCCGGGGCCAACGTCCTGACTTTC. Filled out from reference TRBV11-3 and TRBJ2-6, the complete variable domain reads EAGVVQSPRYKIIEKKQPVAFWCNPISGHNTLYWYLQNLGQGPELLIRYENEEAVDDSQLPKDRFSAERLKGVDSTLKIQPAELGDSAVYLCASSVESGANVLTFGAGSRLTVL.

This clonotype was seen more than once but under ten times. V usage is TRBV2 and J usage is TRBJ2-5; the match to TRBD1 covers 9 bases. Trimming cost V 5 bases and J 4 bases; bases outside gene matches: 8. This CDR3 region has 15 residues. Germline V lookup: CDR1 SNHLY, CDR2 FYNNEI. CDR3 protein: CASSRPGQGRETQYF. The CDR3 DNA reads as TGTGCCAGCAGTCGGCCGGGACAGGGACGAGAGACCCAGTACTTC.

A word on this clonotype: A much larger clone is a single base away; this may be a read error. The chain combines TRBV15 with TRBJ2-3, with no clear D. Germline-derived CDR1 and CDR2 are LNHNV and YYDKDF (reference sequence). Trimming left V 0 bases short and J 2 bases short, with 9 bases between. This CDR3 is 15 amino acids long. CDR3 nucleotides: TGTGCCACCAGCAGAGATGGGTCTCTCACAGATACGCAGTATTTT. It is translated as CATSRDGSLTDTQYF. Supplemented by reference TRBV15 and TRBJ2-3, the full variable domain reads DAMVIQNPRYQVTQFGKPVTLSCSQTLNHNVMYWYQQKSSQAPKLLFHYYDKDFNNEADTPDNFQSRRPNTSFCFLDIRSPGLGDTAMYLCATSRDGSLTDTQYFGPGTRLTVL.

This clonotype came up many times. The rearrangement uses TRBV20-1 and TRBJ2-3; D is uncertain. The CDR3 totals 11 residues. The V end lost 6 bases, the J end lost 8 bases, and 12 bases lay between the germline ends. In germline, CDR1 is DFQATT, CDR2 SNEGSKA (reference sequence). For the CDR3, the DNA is TGCAGTGCCCCTTGGGATGGTACGCAGTATTTT. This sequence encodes CSAPWDGTQYF.

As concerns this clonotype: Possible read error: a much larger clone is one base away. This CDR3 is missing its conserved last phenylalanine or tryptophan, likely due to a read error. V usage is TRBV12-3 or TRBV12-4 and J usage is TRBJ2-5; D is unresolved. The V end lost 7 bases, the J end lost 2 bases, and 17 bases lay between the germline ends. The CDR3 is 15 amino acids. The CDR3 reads CASTGRSTMQETQYI. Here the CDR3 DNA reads TGTGCCAGCACTGGAAGAAGCACCATGCAAGAGACCCAGTACATC.

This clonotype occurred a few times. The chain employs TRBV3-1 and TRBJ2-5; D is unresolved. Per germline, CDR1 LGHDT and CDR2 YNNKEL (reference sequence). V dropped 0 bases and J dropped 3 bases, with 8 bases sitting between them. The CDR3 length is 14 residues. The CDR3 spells CASSQEWLEETQYF. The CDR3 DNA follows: TGTGCCAGCAGCCAAGAATGGCTGGAAGAGACCCAGTACTTC.

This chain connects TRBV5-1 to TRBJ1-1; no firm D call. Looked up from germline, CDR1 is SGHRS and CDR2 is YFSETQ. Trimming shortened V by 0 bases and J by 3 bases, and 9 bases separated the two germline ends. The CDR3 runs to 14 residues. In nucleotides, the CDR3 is TGCGCCAGCAGCTTGGCAACTCGGGACACTGAAGCTTTCTTT. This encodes CASSLATRDTEAFF. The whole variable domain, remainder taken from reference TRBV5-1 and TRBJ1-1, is KAGVTQTPRYLIKTRGQQVTLSCSPISGHRSVSWYQQTPGQGLQFLFEYFSETQRNKGNFPGRFSGRQFSNSRSEMNVSTLELGDSALYLCASSLATRDTEAFFGQGTRLTVV.

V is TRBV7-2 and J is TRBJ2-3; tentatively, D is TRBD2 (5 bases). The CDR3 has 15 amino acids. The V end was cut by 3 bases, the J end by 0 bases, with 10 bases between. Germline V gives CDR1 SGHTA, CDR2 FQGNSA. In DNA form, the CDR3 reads TGTGCCAGCAGCTTGGACTTAGTGAGCACAGATACGCAGTATTTT. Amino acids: CASSLDLVSTDTQYF.